The 11 T cell receptor beta chains presented below share a single source sample, sequenced in a study of blood T cell repertoires in COVID-19. Sequencing used immunoSEQ multiplex PCR; TCRdb keeps in-frame clones, though not all of them. The data show 300,000 or so clones, 80% to 90% seen once. The sequenced material came from peripheral blood. These receptors originate from a woman aged 45-60 years who had recovered from COVID-19.

The chain is built from TRBV27 and TRBJ1-4, with D perhaps matching TRBD1 (5 bases). Per germline, CDR1 MNHEY and CDR2 SMNVEV (reference sequence). The CDR3 is 15 residues long. V lost 3 bases to trimming and J lost 3 bases, with 11 bases between them. CDR3 bases: TGTGCCAGCAGTTTTTGGGGGGGATCTAATGAAAAACTGTTTTTT. Translated, it gives CASSFWGGSNEKLFF.

In this sample, this clone turned up once. This chain joins TRBV10-3 and TRBJ2-7, with 7 bases identical to TRBD2. Trimming removed 5 bases from V and 2 bases from J; junction bases left unmatched: 15. Germline V CDR1 and CDR2: ENHRY, SYGVKD. The CDR3 totals 17 residues. The DNA of the CDR3 is TGTGCCATCAGTTTCCGGGACTACCTTACAAGCCCCTACGAGCAGTACTTC. Translated: CAISFRDYLTSPYEQYF.

The V and J genes are TRBV19 and TRBJ1-5, with 10 bases that match TRBD1. The length of the CDR3 is 17 residues. The V gene's germline CDR1 is LNHDA and CDR2 SQIVND (reference sequence). V was clipped by 4 bases and J by 3 bases; unmatched bases: 9. CDR3: CASSTAGTGVVNQPQHF. CDR3 bases: TGTGCCAGTAGTACTGCCGGGACAGGGGTGGTCAATCAGCCCCAGCATTTT.

The rearrangement links TRBV28 to TRBJ1-2, with D perhaps TRBD1 (5 bases). Germline assignment: CDR1 MDHEN and CDR2 SYDVKM. The CDR3 consists of 13 residues. V was pared by 4 bases and J by 7 bases, with 13 bases between. CDR3 bases: TGTGCCAGCAGTTACCCGGGGGTGGTTGGCTACACCTTC. It encodes CASSYPGVVGYTF.

V usage is TRBV6-5 and J usage is TRBJ2-7; 10 bases agree with TRBD1. The germline V gene encodes CDR1 MNHEY and CDR2 SVGAGI. CDR3 size: 13 residues. Trimming at V came to 6 bases and at J to 12 bases, leaving 11 bases not matched to a gene. The CDR3 DNA sequence: TGTGCCAGCAGGCCTTCGGGACAGGGGCTTACGTACTTC. The encoded protein is CASRPSGQGLTYF.

The rearrangement uses TRBV2 and TRBJ2-3; D not resolved. With 3 bases removed from V and 6 bases from J, the gap between germline ends came to 4 bases. Germline-derived CDR1 and CDR2 are SNHLY and FYNNEI. This CDR3 region has 11 residues. The chain's CDR3 is CASSDVDTQYF. The CDR3 DNA reads as TGTGCCAGCAGTGACGTGGATACGCAGTATTTT.

The chain recombines TRBV6-2 or TRBV6-3 with TRBJ2-2; the match to TRBD1 covers 7 bases. The junction had 9 bases not matched to a gene; V was cut back by 1 base and J by 7 bases. The CDR3 length is 16 residues. Per germline, CDR1 MNHEY and CDR2 SVGEGT. In nucleotides, the CDR3 is TGTGCCAGCAGTTACTTGAGGGGGCAGGGTCTCGGGGAGCTGTTTTTT. It codes for CASSYLRGQGLGELFF.

The genes are TRBV3-1 (or the pseudogene TRBV3-2) and TRBJ1-2, with a possible D match to TRBD1 (6 bases). The germline V and J ends were trimmed by 4 bases and 5 bases, with 17 bases remaining between them. Germline values: CDR1 LGHDT, CDR2 YNNKEL (reference sequence). The CDR3 covers 15 residues. CDR3 in DNA: TGTGCCAGCAGCCTACAAGGGGGACCCCTGTATGGCTACACCTTC. Its translation: CASSLQGGPLYGYTF.

The CDR3 protein is CASSPDVSADTQYF. The DNA for the CDR3 is TGTGCCAGCTCACCTGACGTGAGCGCAGATACGCAGTATTTT. The rearrangement joins TRBV18 to TRBJ2-3; no clear D gene. This CDR3 is built from 14 residues. Germline CDR1 and CDR2: KGHSH and LQKENI. V was shortened by 3 bases and J by 4 bases, with 11 bases between the two germline ends.

This clone was detected once. This chain uses TRBV7-2 with TRBJ2-1; 8 bases fit TRBD2. Germline V gene sequence: CDR1 SGHTA, CDR2 FQGNSA. V gave up 2 bases and J gave up 8 bases; unmatched junction bases: 11. This CDR3 has 16 amino acids. CDR3 nucleotides: TGTGCCAGCAGCTTAAGGGGGGCAGCGGGAGTGGATGAGCAGTTCTTC. This sequence encodes CASSLRGAAGVDEQFF. The whole variable domain, remainder taken from reference TRBV7-2 and TRBJ2-1, is GAGVSQSPSNKVTEKGKDVELRCDPISGHTALYWYRQSLGQGLEFLIYFQGNSAPDKSGLPSDRFSAERTGGSVSTLTIQRTQQEDSAVYLCASSLRGAAGVDEQFFGPGTRLTVL.

The chain links TRBV10-3 to TRBJ2-5; D is perhaps TRBD1 (6 bases). CDR1 and CDR2 from the germline V gene are ENHRY and SYGVKD. The CDR3 consists of 15 residues. V was pared by 3 bases and J by 3 bases, with 14 bases between. The CDR3 reads CAISDSTGFKETQYF. The CDR3 nucleotides read TGTGCCATCAGTGATTCGACAGGCTTTAAAGAGACCCAGTACTTC.